This record looks at one T cell receptor beta chain sequence and its context. The data belong to a study of blood T cell repertoires in COVID-19. Sequenced by immunoSEQ multiplex PCR; TCRdb stores in-frame clones only, minus some. Of 55,000 to 65,000 clones detected, just under 80% appear once; the ten largest clones hold roughly 27%. This receptor was obtained from a human donor in a cohort sampled during active COVID-19. The specimen sequenced was peripheral blood.

In nucleotides, the CDR3 is TGTGCCAGCAGCAACTGGGACAGGGGGTCCACCTACGAGCAGTACTTC. Translated: CASSNWDRGSTYEQYF. V usage is TRBV21-1 and J usage is TRBJ2-7; TRBD1 is taken as the D call from the table, unchecked against the DNA. TRBV21-1 is deemed a pseudogene. CDR3 length: 16 amino acids.